Below, 7 T cell receptor beta chains from the same sample are listed, as sequenced in a study of CD8 T cells in ankylosing spondylitis. Broader study findings: What seemed typical of ankylosing spondylitis blood was a TCR beta motif built from 8 or 9 highly homologous variants.

TCRdb re-analysed the 5' RACE reads in MiXCR, keeping a single row per CDR3 protein. Of around 490,000 distinct CDR3 sequences in the sample, about 5% were seen once. Their recognized antigens are unknown. The sequenced sample consisted of blood, either unsorted or a sorted T cell fraction (not recorded which). The receptors here all came from a male donor with ankylosing spondylitis.

Many counts were recorded for this clonotype. The chain combines TRBV5-1 with TRBJ2-7, with 8 bases that match TRBD1. CDR1 is SGHRS, CDR2 YFSETQ, per germline. After removal of 5 bases from V and 2 bases from J, the junction contained 9 bases not matched to a gene. The CDR3 is 15 residues long. DNA for the CDR3: TGCGCCAGCAGTACCGGGACAGGCCCCCCCTACGAGCAGTACTTC. It is translated as CASSTGTGPPYEQYF.

This clonotype has at least ten counts. The junction and the germline gene differ at one end; a read error may be behind it. This chain connects TRBV27 to TRBJ1-1; maybe TRBD1 (5 bases). The CDR3 is made up of 14 amino acids. Germline V gene data show CDR1 as MNHEY and CDR2 as SMNVEV (reference sequence). The CDR3 nucleotides read TGCGCCAGCAGCTTGGGAGGGGCGAACACTGAAGCTTTCTTT. Its protein product is CASSLGGANTEAFF.

This clonotype occurred many times. The V call is TRBV29-1, the J call TRBJ2-5; D remains ambiguous. This CDR3 spans 13 amino acids. Germline CDR1 SQVTM, CDR2 ANQGSEA. V lost 1 base to trimming and J lost 5 bases, with 11 bases between them. The CDR3 DNA reads as TGCAGCGTTGAAGGCCGCGTGGGGGAGACCCAGTACTTC. This sequence encodes CSVEGRVGETQYF.

As for this clonotype: This may come from a read error, since a much larger clone is one base off. The chain is built from TRBV6-5 and TRBJ2-1, with D possibly being TRBD2 (6 bases). Between the trimmed V and J ends, which lost 0 bases and 14 bases, there was a span of 14 bases. Germline lookup yields CDR1 MNHEY and CDR2 SVGAGI. This CDR3 comprises 13 residues. CDR3 in DNA: TGTGCCAGCAGTTACTCGGGTGGCGGGAATGAGTTCTTC. It translates to CASSYSGGGNEFF.

This clonotype was seen at least ten times. CDR3 region: CASSLYLGGDTQYF. DNA for the CDR3: TGTGCCAGCAGTTTATACCTGGGGGGGGATACGCAGTATTTT. The chain joins TRBV27 to TRBJ2-3; the match to TRBD2 covers 7 bases. Germline V gene sequence: CDR1 MNHEY, CDR2 SMNVEV (reference sequence). The CDR3 loop spans 14 amino acids. Trimming cost V 1 base and J 6 bases; bases outside gene matches: 4.

This clonotype was counted at least ten times. The rearrangement joins TRBV7-9 to TRBJ1-2, with 7 nucleotides matching TRBD1. The V segment lost 5 bases and the J segment 7 bases; nucleotides outside the gene matches: 4. The CDR3 totals 12 residues. From germline, CDR1 is SEHNR and CDR2 FQNEAQ (reference sequence). Written as DNA, the CDR3 is TGTGCCAGCAGCCCTGGGACAGCTGGCTACACCTTC. Protein product: CASSPGTAGYTF.

This clonotype was counted many times. The chain links TRBV20-1 to TRBJ2-5, with D unresolved. Trimming left V 1 base short and J 3 bases short, with 9 bases between. CDR1 is DFQATT and CDR2 is SNEGSKA in the germline V gene (reference sequence). The CDR3 loop spans 13 amino acids. CDR3 coding DNA: TGCAGTGCTAGAGGGCAGAGTAAAGAGACCCAGTACTTC. Translation: CSARGQSKETQYF.